The 23 T cell receptor beta chains listed next were all sequenced from one sample in a study of cytomegalovirus exposure and HLA in healthy donors. Both 60 Vbeta primers and 13 Jbeta primers went into the PCR. The assay was immunoSEQ multiplex PCR, and TCRdb's table has in-frame clones only and misses some. This table has approximately 140,000 clones, roughly 80% appearing once. The sequenced sample was PBMCs. The receptors shown here come from a woman aged 55 to 70 in good health and CMV-seronegative.

V is TRBV12-2 and J is TRBJ2-1; the table names TRBD1, a call not compared with the DNA. TRBV12-2 is noted as a pseudogene. There are 16 residues in the CDR3. The CDR3 DNA sequence: TGTGCAAGTCGCCGTATCCAGGGTTACTTCTACAATGAGCAGTTCTTC. Protein product: CASRRIQGYFYNEQFF.

The V gene is TRBV6-5, the J gene TRBJ1-1, with 8 bases matching TRBD1. V lost 6 bases and J lost 1; bases outside the gene matches: 4. Germline assignment: CDR1 MNHEY and CDR2 SVGAGI. There are 14 residues in the CDR3. For the CDR3, the DNA is TGTGCCAGCAGCCCGACAGGGGCGAACACTGAAGCTTTCTTT. It is translated as CASSPTGANTEAFF.

V is TRBV10-1 and J is TRBJ2-7; D is unclear. Germline CDR1 and CDR2: WNHNN and SYGVQD (reference sequence). Trimming left V 2 bases short and J 1 base short, with 6 bases between. This CDR3 has 13 residues. CDR3 sequence: CASSEVRSYEQYF. CDR3 nucleotides: TGCGCCAGCAGTGAGGTGAGGTCCTACGAGCAGTACTTC.

The chain couples TRBV6-1 to TRBJ2-3; 8 positions agree with TRBD2. This CDR3 is 13 amino acids long. V lost 8 bases to trimming and J lost 4 bases; unmatched junction nucleotides: 5. Germline V gene data show CDR1 as MNHNS and CDR2 as SASEGT. This chain's CDR3 is CASEGLVADTQYF. The DNA of the CDR3 is TGTGCCAGCGAGGGACTAGTGGCAGATACGCAGTATTTT.

The chain couples TRBV19 to TRBJ1-2; no clear D. The germline V gene has CDR1 LNHDA and CDR2 SQIVND (reference sequence). The CDR3 is 13 residues long. The ends were cut back, 5 bases at V and 6 bases at J, with 13 bases in the middle. The CDR3 sequence is CASSFTAIHGYTF. DNA for the CDR3: TGTGCCAGTAGTTTTACAGCAATCCATGGCTACACCTTC. Full variable domain (remainder filled in from reference TRBV19 and TRBJ1-2): DGGITQSPKYLFRKEGQNVTLSCEQNLNHDAMYWYRQDPGQGLRLIYYSQIVNDFQKGDIAEGYSVSREKKESFPLTVTSAQKNPTAFYLCASSFTAIHGYTFGSGTRLTVV.

The chain recombines TRBV2 with TRBJ2-2; a possible D gene is TRBD2 (5 bases). V was cut by 5 bases and J by 0 bases, with 7 bases left in between. The CDR3 has 14 residues. CDR1 and CDR2 (germline): SNHLY, FYNNEI. In nucleotides, the CDR3 is TGTGCCAGCAGTTGGACTGCGAACACCGGGGAGCTGTTTTTT. Translating gives CASSWTANTGELFF. The full variable domain, rest sourced from reference TRBV2 and TRBJ2-2, is EPEVTQTPSHQVTQMGQEVILRCVPISNHLYFYWYRQILGQKVEFLVSFYNNEISEKSEIFDDQFSVERPDGSNFTLKIRSTKLEDSAMYFCASSWTANTGELFFGEGSRLTVL.

The V and J genes are TRBV20-1 and TRBJ1-2; D possibly corresponds to TRBD1 (6 bases). V was trimmed by 6 bases and J by 8 bases, leaving 10 bases between them. Germline CDR1 DFQATT, CDR2 SNEGSKA (reference sequence). The CDR3 is 10 residues long. The CDR3 loop reads CSANREGYTF. The CDR3 DNA sequence: TGCAGTGCCAACAGGGAAGGCTACACCTTC.

The rearrangement uses TRBV27 and TRBJ1-4, with a possible D match to TRBD1 (5 bases). V was trimmed by 3 bases and J by 8 bases, leaving 13 bases between them. CDR1 is MNHEY and CDR2 is SMNVEV in the germline V gene (reference sequence). There are 14 residues in the CDR3. The CDR3 DNA is TGTGCCAGCAGTTTCCTCCAGGGTGGCGAAAAACTGTTTTTT. Amino acids: CASSFLQGGEKLFF.

The chain couples TRBV27 to TRBJ1-2; a weak D match, TRBD1 (6 bases). The CDR3 runs 15 residues. Germline CDR1 MNHEY, CDR2 SMNVEV (reference sequence). The V and J ends lost 4 bases and 7 bases respectively, with 19 bases between them. In nucleotides, the CDR3 is TGTGCCAGCAGTTCCCCCTCCAGGGGCCTTCTTGGCTACACCTTC. It encodes CASSSPSRGLLGYTF.

The gene calls are TRBV11-2 and TRBJ2-7; 7 bases match TRBD1. J gave up 2 bases and V 8 bases, and 6 bases lay outside the gene matches. Germline V gene data show CDR1 as SGHAT and CDR2 as FQNNGV. The CDR3 is made up of 13 amino acids. The DNA of the CDR3 is TGTGCCAGCTACAGGGGTGTCACCTACGAGCAGTACTTC. Protein: CASYRGVTYEQYF. The full variable domain, in which reference TRBV11-2 and TRBJ2-7 provide the parts outside the CDR3, is EAGVAQSPRYKIIEKRQSVAFWCNPISGHATLYWYQQILGQGPKLLIQFQNNGVVDDSQLPKDRFSAERLKGVDSTLKIQPAKLEDSAVYLCASYRGVTYEQYFGPGTRLTVT.

This clone was found a few times. The chain joins TRBV5-4 to TRBJ1-4; 8 nucleotides line up with TRBD1. Per germline, CDR1 SGHNT and CDR2 YYREEE (reference sequence). CDR3 length: 14 amino acids. Losses at the gene ends were 0 bases for V and 8 bases for J; bases not matched to a gene: 3. CDR3 DNA: TGTGCCAGCAGCTTGGACAGGGACAGGGAAAAACTGTTTTTT. It is translated as CASSLDRDREKLFF.

The chain joins TRBV29-1 to TRBJ2-2; D may be TRBD2 (6 bases). CDR3 length equals 14 residues. Germline V gene data show CDR1 as SQVTM and CDR2 as ANQGSEA. V gave up 7 bases and J gave up 3 bases, with 15 bases separating them. The CDR3 DNA follows: TGCAGCGCTCGGAGGGTAACGGACACCGGGGAGCTGTTTTTT. Its translation: CSARRVTDTGELFF.

The CDR3 region is CASTRGTGSNEKLFF. In nucleotides, the CDR3 is TGTGCCAGCACCAGGGGAACAGGTTCCAATGAAAAACTGTTTTTT. This chain connects TRBV6-1 to TRBJ1-4; tentatively, D is TRBD1 (6 bases). Germline V lookup: CDR1 MNHNS, CDR2 SASEGT. The CDR3 consists of 15 residues. V was shortened by 7 bases and J by 5 bases, with 17 bases between the two germline ends.

This clone was counted once. The chain combines TRBV28 with TRBJ1-2; 7 nucleotides match TRBD1. This CDR3 has 14 amino acids. V lost 6 bases, J lost 7 bases, and 11 bases stayed unmatched. The germline CDR1 and CDR2 sequences are MDHEN and SYDVKM. CDR3: CASSFPGTVPGYTF. CDR3 bases: TGTGCCAGCAGCTTCCCCGGGACAGTACCTGGCTACACCTTC.

The chain carries TRBV7-2 and TRBJ2-7; 8 bases align to TRBD1. From germline, CDR1 is SGHTA and CDR2 FQGNSA. V was clipped by 5 bases and J by 3 bases; unmatched bases: 6. The CDR3 extends over 14 amino acids. CDR3 amino acids: CASSARQGNYEQYF. CDR3 bases: TGTGCCAGCAGCGCCCGACAGGGGAACTACGAGCAGTACTTC.

The rearrangement joins TRBV7-9 to TRBJ2-1; tentative D call: TRBD1 (5 bases). CDR1 is SEHNR, CDR2 FQNEAQ, per germline (reference sequence). Trimming left V 4 bases short and J 8 bases short, with 6 bases between. The CDR3 is 11 residues long. Written as DNA, the CDR3 is TGTGCCAGCAGCTGGGGCGATGAGCAGTTCTTC. Protein product: CASSWGDEQFF.

The J gene is TRBJ2-7, the V gene TRBV9; maybe TRBD2 (5 bases). V lost 0 bases to trimming and J lost 7 bases, with 11 bases between them. Germline V CDR1 and CDR2: SGDLS, YYNGEE. The CDR3 is 13 amino acids. The CDR3 nucleotides are TGTGCCAGCAGCGTAGCAAGTAGAGGGGAGCAGTACTTC. Residues: CASSVASRGEQYF.

This clone was detected only once. V and J are TRBV7-8 and TRBJ1-5; TRBD1 aligns across 8 bases. Germline-derived CDR1 and CDR2 are SGHVS and FQNEAQ. This CDR3 spans 16 amino acids. With 5 bases clipped from V and 3 bases from J, the junction kept 9 bases outside the gene matches. In nucleotides, the CDR3 is TGTGCCAGCAGCCCATATCTGACAGGGGCCAATCAGCCCCAGCATTTT. The encoded protein is CASSPYLTGANQPQHF.

This sequence joins TRBV28 and TRBJ1-2; a weak D match, TRBD1 (6 bases). From germline, CDR1 is MDHEN and CDR2 SYDVKM. CDR3 length equals 13 residues. V was trimmed by 6 bases and J by 2 bases, leaving 10 bases between them. CDR3 in DNA: TGTGCCAGCAGCCGGACAGCAAACTATGGCTACACCTTC. It encodes CASSRTANYGYTF.

The rearrangement joins TRBV15 to TRBJ2-1, with D possibly TRBD1 on 6 matching bases. This CDR3 is 15 amino acids long. CDR1 and CDR2 (germline): LNHNV, YYDKDF (reference sequence). The V gene lost 5 bases and the J gene lost 9 bases, with 20 bases spanning the gap. CDR3 loop: CATSRARGLGGEQFF. The DNA for the CDR3 is TGTGCCACCAGCCGGGCCAGGGGCCTAGGGGGTGAGCAGTTCTTC. The full variable domain, rest sourced from reference TRBV15 and TRBJ2-1, is DAMVIQNPRYQVTQFGKPVTLSCSQTLNHNVMYWYQQKSSQAPKLLFHYYDKDFNNEADTPDNFQSRRPNTSFCFLDIRSPGLGDTAMYLCATSRARGLGGEQFFGPGTRLTVL.

The gene calls are TRBV6-1 and TRBJ2-5, with D maybe TRBD2 (6 bases). The CDR3 is 15 residues long. Trimming cost V 3 bases and J 1 base, with 12 bases left between them. Germline CDR1 reads MNHNS; CDR2 reads SASEGT. The CDR3 bases are TGTGCCAGCAGTGATTACTACGGGAGCCAAGAGACCCAGTACTTC. Encoded protein: CASSDYYGSQETQYF.

The V and J genes are TRBV4-1 and TRBJ2-1, with TRBD2 matching over 9 bases. Germline CDR1 and CDR2: MGHRA and YSYEKL. The length of the CDR3 is 15 residues. After removal of 1 base from V and 4 bases from J, the junction contained 2 bases not matched to a gene. As DNA, the CDR3 is TGCGCCAGCAGCCAAGGGCTAGCGGGATACAATGAGCAGTTCTTC. It is translated as CASSQGLAGYNEQFF.

The chain employs TRBV6-5 and TRBJ2-1; TRBD2 matches 11 bases. Germline values: CDR1 MNHEY, CDR2 SVGAGI. With V trimmed by 5 bases and J by 5 bases, 5 bases remained unmatched. The CDR3 is 15 amino acids. CDR3 loop: CASSPPGLADNEQFF. In DNA, the CDR3 is TGTGCCAGCAGTCCGCCGGGACTAGCGGACAATGAGCAGTTCTTC.